The next 9 T cell receptor beta chains were all read from a single sample in a study of Graves' ophthalmopathy and Graves' hyperthyroidism. TCR beta CDR3 amplification used RNA transcripts. First-round RT-PCR relied on HTBI primers, and a second-round multiplex PCR came next. TCRdb itself ran the multiplex PCR reads through MiXCR, one entry per CDR3 protein. The sample carries around 400,000 distinct CDR3 sequences, around 21% recorded once. The specimen sequenced was peripheral blood. These receptors came from a woman younger than 30 with stable Graves' hyperthyroidism.

In its sample, this clonotype was seen many times. The V and J genes are TRBV2 and TRBJ2-7; D might be TRBD1 or TRBD2, each matching 6 bases. The V gene's germline CDR1 is SNHLY and CDR2 FYNNEI. This CDR3 is 16 amino acids long. Between the trimmed V and J ends, which lost 4 bases and 2 bases, there was a span of 18 bases. The CDR3 spells CASSAGGPGVTYEQYF. DNA for the CDR3: TGTGCCAGCAGTGCTGGGGGGCCAGGGGTAACCTACGAGCAGTACTTC.

This clonotype showed up just once. The rearrangement joins TRBV7-2 to TRBJ1-2; the D is unclear. Trimming removed 5 bases from V and 4 bases from J, with 11 bases in between. This CDR3 has 13 residues. Germline CDR1 reads SGHTA; CDR2 reads FQGNSA. The CDR3 DNA reads TGTGCCAGCAGCGTAGATCTAGGCTATGGCTACACCTTC. Amino acid sequence: CASSVDLGYGYTF.

Many counts were recorded for this clonotype. The chain joins TRBV6-5 to TRBJ2-5, with D unresolved. This CDR3 spans 13 amino acids. The germline V gene has CDR1 MNHEY and CDR2 SVGAGI. V was pared by 1 base and J by 4 bases, with 7 bases between. The CDR3 sequence is CASSYLAGETQYF. DNA for the CDR3: TGTGCCAGCAGTTACTTAGCTGGAGAGACCCAGTACTTC.

The table lists this clonotype with many counts. The rearrangement joins TRBV6-1 to TRBJ2-7, with D unresolved. From germline, CDR1 is MNHNS and CDR2 SASEGT. The CDR3 is 14 amino acids. Trimming shortened V by 0 bases and J by 3 bases, and 9 bases separated the two germline ends. In DNA, the CDR3 is TGTGCCAGCAGTGAAGCCGGGTCGGACTACGAGCAGTACTTC. Residues: CASSEAGSDYEQYF.

This clonotype has a count of ten or more. The chain combines TRBV27 with TRBJ2-7; possible D gene TRBD2, 5 bases. The V and J ends lost 1 base and 2 bases respectively, with 12 bases between them. Looked up from germline, CDR1 is MNHEY and CDR2 is SMNVEV (reference sequence). The CDR3 runs to 15 residues. CDR3 nucleotide sequence: TGTGCCAGCAGTTTATACCAGCGGAATACCTACGAGCAGTACTTC. Protein sequence: CASSLYQRNTYEQYF.

This clonotype was counted at least ten times. The genes are TRBV12-3 or TRBV12-4 and TRBJ2-2; TRBD1 might be the D (5 bases). V was trimmed by 4 bases and J by 5 bases, leaving 11 bases between them. The CDR3 contains 14 residues. The CDR3 DNA is TGTGCCAGCAGTTCGACAGTCCGAACCGGGGAGCTGTTTTTT. Translation gives CASSSTVRTGELFF.

This clonotype was found a few times. The chain joins TRBV6-5 to TRBJ1-1; D ambiguous. This CDR3 has 14 residues. V was clipped by 0 bases and J by 1 base, with 6 bases between them. Germline V gene data show CDR1 as MNHEY and CDR2 as SVGAGI. The CDR3 sequence: CASSYSPWNTEAFF. CDR3 sequence (DNA): TGTGCCAGCAGTTACTCCCCATGGAACACTGAAGCTTTCTTT.

This clonotype was observed at least ten times. In DNA, the CDR3 is TGTGCCAGTAAACAGGGGAGGAGTGGAAACACCATATATTTT. Amino acids: CASKQGRSGNTIYF. The rearrangement links TRBV19 to TRBJ1-3; 7 bases map to TRBD1. V lost 7 bases, J lost 3 bases, and 6 bases stayed unmatched. Germline V gene sequence: CDR1 LNHDA, CDR2 SQIVND (reference sequence). This CDR3 has 14 residues.

The chain has TRBV6-2 or TRBV6-3 and TRBJ1-2; D possibly corresponds to TRBD1 (6 bases). CDR3 length: 14 amino acids. Germline CDR1 reads MNHEY; CDR2 reads SVGEGT. The germline V and J ends were trimmed by 4 bases and 8 bases, with 17 bases remaining between them. The CDR3 loop reads CASSLTGSRGGYTF. The CDR3 DNA reads TGTGCCAGCAGTTTGACAGGCTCACGAGGGGGCTACACCTTC.